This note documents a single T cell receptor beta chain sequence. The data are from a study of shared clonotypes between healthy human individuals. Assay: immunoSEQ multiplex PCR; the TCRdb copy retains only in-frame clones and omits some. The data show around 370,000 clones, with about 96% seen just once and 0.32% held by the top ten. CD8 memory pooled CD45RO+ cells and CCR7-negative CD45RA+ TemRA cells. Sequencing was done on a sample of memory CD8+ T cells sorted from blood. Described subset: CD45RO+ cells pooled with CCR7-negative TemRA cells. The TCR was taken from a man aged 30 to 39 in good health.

CDR3 in amino acids: CASSRTGELFF. Here the CDR3 DNA reads TGTGCCAGCAGCAGGACAGGGGAGCTGTTTTTT. This rearrangement joins TRBV5-6 to TRBJ2-2; a weak D match, TRBD1 (5 bases). The CDR3 spans 11 residues. Germline V lookup: CDR1 SGHDT, CDR2 YYEEEE. Between the trimmed V and J ends, which lost 4 bases and 8 bases, there was a span of 6 bases.